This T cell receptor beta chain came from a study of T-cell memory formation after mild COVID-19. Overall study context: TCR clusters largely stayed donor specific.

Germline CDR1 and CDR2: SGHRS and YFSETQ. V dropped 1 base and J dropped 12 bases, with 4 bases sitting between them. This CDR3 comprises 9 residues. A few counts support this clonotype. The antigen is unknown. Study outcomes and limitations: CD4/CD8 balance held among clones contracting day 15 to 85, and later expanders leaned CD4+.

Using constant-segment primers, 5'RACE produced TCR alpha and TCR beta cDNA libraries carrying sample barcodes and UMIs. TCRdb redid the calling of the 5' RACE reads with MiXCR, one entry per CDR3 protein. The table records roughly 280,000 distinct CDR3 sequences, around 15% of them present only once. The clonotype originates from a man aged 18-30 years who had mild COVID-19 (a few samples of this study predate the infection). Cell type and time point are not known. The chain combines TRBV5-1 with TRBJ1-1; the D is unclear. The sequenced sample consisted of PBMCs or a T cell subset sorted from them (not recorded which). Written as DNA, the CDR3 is TGCGCCAGCAGCTTGATGACTTTCTTT. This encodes CASSLMTFF.